This is a list of T cell receptor beta chains from one sample in a study of T cell repertoires in cytomegalovirus infection. TCRdb processed the reads anew with MiXCR; each CDR3 protein has one entry. The table lists approximately 910,000 distinct CDR3 sequences, roughly 30% of them singletons, with around 15% in the top ten. No antigens are known for them. The source material was cultured CD8+ T cells from PBMCs, sampled from culture after CMV antigen stimulation. The receptors here all came from a human donor in good health (CMV status not recorded). Some clones in this sample may be carry-over from other donors' samples. Both conserved end residues are part of each CDR3. The order of the fields is clone size, V gene, D gene, J gene, CDR3 DNA, CDR3 protein. The D gene is left open where the match is weak. Clone size is not always given. Where it is, it says once, few, many or a class for expanded clones.

size: few
V: TRBV2
D: TRBD2
J: TRBJ2-1
DNA: TGTGCCAGCAGTGAAGTCGCTAGCGGGGGGGCCTGGAATGAGCAGTTCTTC
CDR3: CASSEVASGGAWNEQFF

size: few
V: TRBV7-9
D: TRBD1
J: TRBJ1-6
DNA: TGTGCCAGCAGCCCGCTCGGACAGGGAAATTCACCCCTCCACTTT
CDR3: CASSPLGQGNSPLHF

size: .
V: TRBV4-3
D: .
J: TRBJ2-4
DNA: TGCGCCAGCAGCCAAGACCAGCAGGGGATGGACATTCAGTACTTC
CDR3: CASSQDQQGMDIQYF

size: .
V: TRBV6-2/TRBV6-3
D: .
J: TRBJ2-4
DNA: TGTGCCAGCAAGTCACGGCGCATCCCCCTTAAGGACATTCAGTACTTC
CDR3: CASKSRRIPLKDIQYF

size: .
V: TRBV29-1
D: TRBD1
J: TRBJ2-7
DNA: TGCAGCGACCGGGACAGCTCCTACGAGCAGTACTTC
CDR3: CSDRDSSYEQYF

size: once
V: TRBV6-1
D: .
J: TRBJ1-2
DNA: TGTGCCAGCAGTTACCTCTCGGACGCAGACTATGGCTACACCTTC
CDR3: CASSYLSDADYGYTF

size: few
V: TRBV19
D: .
J: TRBJ2-7
DNA: TGTGCCAGTAGTATAGGGGCTGGCGAGCAGTACTTC
CDR3: CASSIGAGEQYF

size: .
V: TRBV7-9
D: .
J: TRBJ1-5
DNA: TGTGCCACCAAGGCCGTAATAGGCAATCAGCCCCAGCATTTT
CDR3: CATKAVIGNQPQHF

size: .
V: TRBV6-2/TRBV6-3
D: TRBD2
J: TRBJ2-1
DNA: TGTGCCAGCTCCACGGCCGCGGGGGAGGATGAGCAGTTCTTC
CDR3: CASSTAAGEDEQFF

size: few
V: TRBV3-1
D: .
J: TRBJ1-2
DNA: TGTGCCAGCAGCCAAGAGGGTACCTTCTATGGCTACACCTTC
CDR3: CASSQEGTFYGYTF

size: .
V: TRBV19
D: .
J: TRBJ1-5
DNA: TGTGCCAGTAGTATTGGGGTTGCTCAGCCCCAGCATTTT
CDR3: CASSIGVAQPQHF

size: .
V: TRBV28
D: .
J: TRBJ2-2
DNA: TGTGCCAGCAGTTACAGACGGATGAACACCGGGGAGCTGTTTTTT
CDR3: CASSYRRMNTGELFF

size: .
V: TRBV29-1
D: .
J: TRBJ2-7
DNA: TGCAGCGTTGAAGATACCCAGGGGTACGAGCAGTACTTC
CDR3: CSVEDTQGYEQYF

size: many
V: TRBV12-3/TRBV12-4
D: .
J: TRBJ1-5
DNA: TGTGCCAGCAGTCATTATAGCAATCAGCCCCAGCATTTT
CDR3: CASSHYSNQPQHF

size: .
V: TRBV6-6
D: TRBD1
J: TRBJ1-2
DNA: TGTGCCAGCAGCCAAGGGGACAGAGTTACCTATGGCTACACCTTC
CDR3: CASSQGDRVTYGYTF

size: .
V: TRBV4-1
D: TRBD1
J: TRBJ1-5
DNA: TGCGCCAGCAGCAAAATGGACAGGGGAGGCCAGCCCCAGCATTTT
CDR3: CASSKMDRGGQPQHF

size: .
V: TRBV2
D: TRBD1
J: TRBJ1-3
DNA: TGTGCCAGCAGTGGACACGGGGACAGAGTTTCTGGAAACACCATATATTTT
CDR3: CASSGHGDRVSGNTIYF

size: .
V: TRBV18
D: TRBD2
J: TRBJ2-3
DNA: TGTGCCAGTTCACCACCCCTACTAGCGGGGGGCACAGATACGCAGTATTTT
CDR3: CASSPPLLAGGTDTQYF